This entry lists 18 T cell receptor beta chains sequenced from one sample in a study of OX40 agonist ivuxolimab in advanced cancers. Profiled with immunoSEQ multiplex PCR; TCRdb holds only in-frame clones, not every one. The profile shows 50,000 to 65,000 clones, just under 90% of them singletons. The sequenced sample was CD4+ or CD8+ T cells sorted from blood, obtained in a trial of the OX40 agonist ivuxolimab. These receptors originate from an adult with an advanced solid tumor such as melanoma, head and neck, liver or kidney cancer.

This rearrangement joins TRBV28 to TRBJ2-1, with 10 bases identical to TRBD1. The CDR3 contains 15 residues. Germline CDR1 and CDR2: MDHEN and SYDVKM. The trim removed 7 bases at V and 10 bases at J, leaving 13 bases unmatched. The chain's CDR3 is CASTMTGGIRDEQFF. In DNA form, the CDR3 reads TGTGCCAGCACCATGACAGGGGGCATCAGAGACGAGCAGTTCTTC.

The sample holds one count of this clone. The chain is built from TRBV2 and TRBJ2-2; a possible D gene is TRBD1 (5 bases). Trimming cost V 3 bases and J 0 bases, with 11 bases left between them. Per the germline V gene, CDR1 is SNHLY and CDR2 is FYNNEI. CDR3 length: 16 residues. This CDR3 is CASSEQGRANTGELFF. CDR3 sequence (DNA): TGTGCCAGCAGTGAGCAGGGCAGGGCGAACACCGGGGAGCTGTTTTTT. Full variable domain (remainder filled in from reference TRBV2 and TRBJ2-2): EPEVTQTPSHQVTQMGQEVILRCVPISNHLYFYWYRQILGQKVEFLVSFYNNEISEKSEIFDDQFSVERPDGSNFTLKIRSTKLEDSAMYFCASSEQGRANTGELFFGEGSRLTVL.

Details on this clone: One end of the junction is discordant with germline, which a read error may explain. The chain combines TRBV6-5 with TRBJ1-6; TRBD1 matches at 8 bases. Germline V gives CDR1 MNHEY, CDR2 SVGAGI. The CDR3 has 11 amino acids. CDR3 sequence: CASSFRDRPPF. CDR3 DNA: TGTGCCAGCAGCTTCCGGGACAGGCCCCCTTTC.

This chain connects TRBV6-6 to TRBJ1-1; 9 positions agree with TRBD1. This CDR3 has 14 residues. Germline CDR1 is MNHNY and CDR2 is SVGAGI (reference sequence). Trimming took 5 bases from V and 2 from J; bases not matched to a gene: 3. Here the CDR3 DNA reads TGTGCCAGCAGTCGACAGGGGGTTAACACTGAAGCTTTCTTT. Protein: CASSRQGVNTEAFF.

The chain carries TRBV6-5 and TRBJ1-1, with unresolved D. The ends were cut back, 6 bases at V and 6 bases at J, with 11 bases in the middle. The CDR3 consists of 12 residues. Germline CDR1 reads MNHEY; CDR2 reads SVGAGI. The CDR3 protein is CASRGYVAEAFF. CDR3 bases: TGTGCCAGCAGAGGGTATGTAGCTGAAGCTTTCTTT.

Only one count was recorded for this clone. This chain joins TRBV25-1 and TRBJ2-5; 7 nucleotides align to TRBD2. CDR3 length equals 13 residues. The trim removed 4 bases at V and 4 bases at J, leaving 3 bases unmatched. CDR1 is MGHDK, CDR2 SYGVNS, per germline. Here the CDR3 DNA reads TGTGCCAGCAGTGGACTAGCTGGAGAGACCCAGTACTTC. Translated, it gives CASSGLAGETQYF.

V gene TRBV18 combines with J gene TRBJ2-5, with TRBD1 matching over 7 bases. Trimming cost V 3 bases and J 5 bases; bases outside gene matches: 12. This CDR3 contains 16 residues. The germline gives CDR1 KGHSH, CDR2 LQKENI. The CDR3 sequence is CASSPYWTGYMETQYF. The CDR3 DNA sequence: TGTGCCAGCTCACCCTACTGGACAGGTTACATGGAGACCCAGTACTTC.

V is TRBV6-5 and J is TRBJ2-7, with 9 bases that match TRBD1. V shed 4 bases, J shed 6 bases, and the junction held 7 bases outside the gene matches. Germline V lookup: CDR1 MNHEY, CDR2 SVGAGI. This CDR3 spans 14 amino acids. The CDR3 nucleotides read TGTGCCAGCAGTTCGAGACAGGGGGATGGCGAGCAGTACTTC. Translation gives CASSSRQGDGEQYF.

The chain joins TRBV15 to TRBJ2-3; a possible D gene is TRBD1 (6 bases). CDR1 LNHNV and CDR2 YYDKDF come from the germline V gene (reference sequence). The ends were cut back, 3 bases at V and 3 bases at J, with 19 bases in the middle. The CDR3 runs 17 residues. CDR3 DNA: TGTGCCACCAGCAGGGAAAGCCGACAGGCGGGTACAGATACGCAGTATTTT. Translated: CATSRESRQAGTDTQYF.

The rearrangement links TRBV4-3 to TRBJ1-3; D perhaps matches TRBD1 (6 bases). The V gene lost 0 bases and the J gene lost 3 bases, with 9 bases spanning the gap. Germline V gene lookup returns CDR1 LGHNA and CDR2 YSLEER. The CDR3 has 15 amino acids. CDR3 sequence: CASSQDQGYGNTIYF. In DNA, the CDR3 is TGCGCCAGCAGCCAAGATCAGGGGTATGGAAACACCATATATTTT.

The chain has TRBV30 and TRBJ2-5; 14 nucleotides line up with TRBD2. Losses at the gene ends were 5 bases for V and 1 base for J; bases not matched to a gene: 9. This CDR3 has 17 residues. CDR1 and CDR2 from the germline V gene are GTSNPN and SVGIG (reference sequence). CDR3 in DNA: TGTGCCTGGGGTCGACTAGCGGGAGGGGCCCCCCAAGAGACCCAGTACTTC. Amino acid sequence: CAWGRLAGGAPQETQYF.

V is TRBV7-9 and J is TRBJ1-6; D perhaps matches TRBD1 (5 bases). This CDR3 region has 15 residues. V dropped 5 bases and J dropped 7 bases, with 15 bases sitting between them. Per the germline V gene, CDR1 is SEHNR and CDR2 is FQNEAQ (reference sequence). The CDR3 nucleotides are TGTGCCAGCAGCCCACCCGGGACGGAAAATTCACCCCTCCACTTT. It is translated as CASSPPGTENSPLHF. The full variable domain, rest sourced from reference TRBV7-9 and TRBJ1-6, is DTGVSQNPRHKITKRGQNVTFRCDPISEHNRLYWYRQTLGQGPEFLTYFQNEAQLEKSRLLSDRFSAERPKGSFSTLEIQRTEQGDSAMYLCASSPPGTENSPLHFGNGTRLTVT.

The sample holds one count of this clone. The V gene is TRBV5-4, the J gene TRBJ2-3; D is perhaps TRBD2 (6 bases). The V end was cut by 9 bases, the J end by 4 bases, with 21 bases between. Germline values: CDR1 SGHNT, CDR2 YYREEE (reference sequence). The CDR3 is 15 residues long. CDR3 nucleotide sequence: TGTGCCACCCACCCGGGCGGGAACGCACCAGATACGCAGTATTTT. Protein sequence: CATHPGGNAPDTQYF.

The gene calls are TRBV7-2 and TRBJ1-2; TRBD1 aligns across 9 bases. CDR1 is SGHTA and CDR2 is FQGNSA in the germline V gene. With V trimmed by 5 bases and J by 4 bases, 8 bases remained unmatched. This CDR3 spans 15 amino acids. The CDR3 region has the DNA TGTGCCAGCAGCCGGCCGGGACAGGGATCCTATGGCTACACCTTC. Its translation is CASSRPGQGSYGYTF.

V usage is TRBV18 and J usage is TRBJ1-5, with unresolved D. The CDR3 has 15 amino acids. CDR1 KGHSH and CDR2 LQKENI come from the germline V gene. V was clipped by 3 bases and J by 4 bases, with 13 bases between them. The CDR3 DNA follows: TGTGCCAGCTCACCTGAGGAAGGGAGGAATCAGCCCCAGCATTTT. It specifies CASSPEEGRNQPQHF.

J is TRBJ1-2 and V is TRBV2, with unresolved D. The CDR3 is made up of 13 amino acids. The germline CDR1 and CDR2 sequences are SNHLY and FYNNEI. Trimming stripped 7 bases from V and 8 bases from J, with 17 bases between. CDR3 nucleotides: TGTGCCAGCATCCTTCAGGATCCAGTAGGCTACACCTTC. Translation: CASILQDPVGYTF.

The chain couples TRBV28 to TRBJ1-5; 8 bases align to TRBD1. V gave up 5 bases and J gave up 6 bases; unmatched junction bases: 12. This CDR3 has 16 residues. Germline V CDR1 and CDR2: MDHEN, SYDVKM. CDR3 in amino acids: CASSQGDRGSGQPQHF. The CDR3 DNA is TGTGCCAGCAGTCAGGGCGACAGGGGAAGTGGTCAGCCCCAGCATTTT.

The chain's CDR3 is CASSYSRTGPSNRAFF. The CDR3, as DNA: TGTGCCAGCAGTTACTCTCGGACAGGTCCCTCGAACAGGGCTTTCTTT. V usage is TRBV6-5 and J usage is TRBJ1-1, with 7 bases aligning to TRBD1. Germline loops: CDR1 MNHEY, CDR2 SVGAGI. CDR3 length: 16 amino acids. Germline trimming cut 0 bases from V and 11 bases from J; bases unmatched to any gene: 15.